This TCR beta chain was identified during a study of vaccination and CD4 T cells after COVID-19. Study details: Blood was drawn a median roughly 68 days post second dose, range 14 to 241. Each control culture was treated with a CEFX pool, an HIV-1 Nef pool, or no peptide.

As to this clonotype: Its target is not known.

Treatment defined: approximately nine-day PBMC culture with coronavirus spike peptide pools or control peptides (ViraFEST assay). Regarding the study as a whole: In convalescent patients, a median 86.3% of post-vaccine SARS-CoV-2-reactive clones appeared only after vaccination.

Cultured CD4+ T-cell DNA underwent Oncomine TCR Beta short-read sequencing. One entry per CDR3 protein, called by TCRdb with MiXCR from the PCR reads. Here the sample spans over 10,000 distinct CDR3 sequences, around 40% being singletons. This CDR3 has 11 residues. Looked up from germline, CDR1 is LNHDA and CDR2 is SQIVND (reference sequence). The ends were cut back, 7 bases at V and 5 bases at J, with 8 bases in the middle. This sequence was found in a human donor who had recovered from COVID-19. The chain carries TRBV19 and TRBJ2-5; no firm D call. Here the sequenced sample was CD4+ T cells from blood, cultured in vitro, taken after SARS-CoV-2 vaccination. CDR3 nucleotide sequence: TGTGCCAGTACCGAACGGGAGACCCAGTACTTC. The encoded protein is CASTERETQYF.